This T cell receptor beta chain appears in the sequencing data of a study of cytomegalovirus exposure and HLA in healthy donors. Findings and limits, study-wide: Later analysis placed DRB1 highest and HLA-C lowest in TCR association rates, which differed by HLA locus.

In regard to this clone: Its antigen remains unidentified.

Germline lookup yields CDR1 SNHLY and CDR2 FYNNEI. The CDR3 runs 14 residues. The PCR used 60 Vbeta and 13 Jbeta primers. Sequencing used immunoSEQ multiplex PCR; TCRdb keeps in-frame clones, though not all of them. The sample has roughly 150,000 clones, about 83% seen once; the top ten hold 10% to 15%. This chain uses TRBV2 with TRBJ2-5, with a possible D match to TRBD2 (5 bases). Judging by the DNA end, TRBJ2-7 fits better; the J call may be wrong. This sequence was found in a man aged 35-49 years in good health and CMV-seropositive. Sequenced: PBMCs. The CDR3: CAVTPTAHAGEQYF. CDR3 DNA: TGTGCCGTCACACCAACGGCGCACGCGGGCGAGCAGTACTTC.